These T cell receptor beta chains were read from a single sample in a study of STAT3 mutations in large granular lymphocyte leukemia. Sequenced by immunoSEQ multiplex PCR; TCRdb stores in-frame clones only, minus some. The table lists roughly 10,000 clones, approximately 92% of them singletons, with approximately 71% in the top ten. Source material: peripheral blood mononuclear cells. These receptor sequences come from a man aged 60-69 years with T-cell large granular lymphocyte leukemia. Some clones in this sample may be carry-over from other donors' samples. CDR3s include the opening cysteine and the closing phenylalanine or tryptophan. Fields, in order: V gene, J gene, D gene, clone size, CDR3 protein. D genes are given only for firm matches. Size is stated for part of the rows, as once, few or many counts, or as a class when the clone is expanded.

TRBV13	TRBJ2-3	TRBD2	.	CASNPEASGSSDTQYF
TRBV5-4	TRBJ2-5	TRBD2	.	CASSTIGLAAEETQYF
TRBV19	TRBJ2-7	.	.	CASSRNPSGRPSYEQYF
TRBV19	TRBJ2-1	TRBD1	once	CASSIRDRDDEQFF
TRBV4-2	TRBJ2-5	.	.	CASSQVAQETQYF
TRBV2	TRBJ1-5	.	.	CASSYGQPNSNQPQHF
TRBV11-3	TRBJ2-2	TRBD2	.	CASSLRGGGSGGTGELFF
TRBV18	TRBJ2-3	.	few	CASSPGRAPDTQYF
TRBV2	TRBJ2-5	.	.	CASSEVGVTEYF
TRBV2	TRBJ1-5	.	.	CASSGQAGQPQHF
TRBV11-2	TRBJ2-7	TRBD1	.	CASSQDRTSYEQYF
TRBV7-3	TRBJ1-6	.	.	CASSLDGNSPLHF
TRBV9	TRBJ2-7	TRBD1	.	CASSQGAGWDEQYF
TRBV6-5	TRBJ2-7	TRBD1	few	CASSYPGTGSYEQYF
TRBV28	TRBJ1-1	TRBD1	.	CASRGQGGYTEAFF
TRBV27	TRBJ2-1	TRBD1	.	CASSLTGTGVIEQFF
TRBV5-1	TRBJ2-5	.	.	CASSLATQGRYETQYF
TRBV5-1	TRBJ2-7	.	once	CASSLEVERSYEQYF
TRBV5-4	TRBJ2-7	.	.	CASSSAGILYEQYF
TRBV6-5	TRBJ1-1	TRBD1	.	CASRREAGGGTEAFF
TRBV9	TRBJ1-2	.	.	CASSVTSYGYTF
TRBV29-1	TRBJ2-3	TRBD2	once	CSVVRLAGGDTQYF
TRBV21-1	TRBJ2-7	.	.	CASSAPQTRGEQYF
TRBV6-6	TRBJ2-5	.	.	CASSTPGLRGETQYF
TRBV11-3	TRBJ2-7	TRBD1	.	CARLTGGNEQYF
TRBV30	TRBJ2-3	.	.	CAWSGGWNTQYF
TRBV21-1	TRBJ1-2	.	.	CASSKVGAKPRHNYGYTF
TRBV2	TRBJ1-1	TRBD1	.	CASSLGTGGTEAFF
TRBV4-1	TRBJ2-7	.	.	CASPPYPEQYF
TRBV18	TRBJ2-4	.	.	CASSPGENIQYF
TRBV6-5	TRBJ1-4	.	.	CASSYTTAIGEKLFF
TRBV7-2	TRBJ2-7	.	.	CASSSWDISYEQYF
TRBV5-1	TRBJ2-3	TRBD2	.	CASSLEGLAGGHTQYF
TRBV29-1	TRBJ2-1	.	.	CSVAQSYNEQFF
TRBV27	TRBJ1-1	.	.	CASSSSLPSTEAFF
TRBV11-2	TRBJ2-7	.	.	CASSLDSISEQYF
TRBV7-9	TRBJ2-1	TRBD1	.	CASSPRDRDINEQFF
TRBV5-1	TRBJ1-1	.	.	CASSSGPRGSEAFF
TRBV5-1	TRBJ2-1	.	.	CASRLGPSTGEQFF
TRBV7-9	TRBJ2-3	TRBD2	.	CASSGGGQYF
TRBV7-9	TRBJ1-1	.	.	CASSLAGQALNTEAFF
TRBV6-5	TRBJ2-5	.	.	CASSYSRSWETQYF
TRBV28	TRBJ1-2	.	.	CASRPPGTNDYGYTF
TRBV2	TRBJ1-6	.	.	CASKRPSRDSPLHF
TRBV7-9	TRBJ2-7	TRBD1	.	CASSTFGTGGGYEQYF
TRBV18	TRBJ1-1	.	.	CASSPRAPNTEAFF
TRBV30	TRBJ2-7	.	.	CAWSPGPDRGQYF
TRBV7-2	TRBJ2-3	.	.	CASTPSRGPSDTQYF
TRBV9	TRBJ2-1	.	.	CASSVGGRAPSEQFF
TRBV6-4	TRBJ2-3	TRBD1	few	CASSDGTGGTDTQYF
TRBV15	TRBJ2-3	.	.	CATRGGWGTDTQYF
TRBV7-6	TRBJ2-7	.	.	CASSSDSYYVEQYF
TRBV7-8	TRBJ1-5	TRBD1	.	CASSLVGTGGRNQPQHF
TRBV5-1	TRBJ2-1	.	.	CASSLPGNNEQFF
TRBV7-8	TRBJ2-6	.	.	CASSPEISGANVLTF
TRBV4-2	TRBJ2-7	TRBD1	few	CASSHGTGVYEQYF
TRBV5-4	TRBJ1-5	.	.	CASSLDGQPQHF